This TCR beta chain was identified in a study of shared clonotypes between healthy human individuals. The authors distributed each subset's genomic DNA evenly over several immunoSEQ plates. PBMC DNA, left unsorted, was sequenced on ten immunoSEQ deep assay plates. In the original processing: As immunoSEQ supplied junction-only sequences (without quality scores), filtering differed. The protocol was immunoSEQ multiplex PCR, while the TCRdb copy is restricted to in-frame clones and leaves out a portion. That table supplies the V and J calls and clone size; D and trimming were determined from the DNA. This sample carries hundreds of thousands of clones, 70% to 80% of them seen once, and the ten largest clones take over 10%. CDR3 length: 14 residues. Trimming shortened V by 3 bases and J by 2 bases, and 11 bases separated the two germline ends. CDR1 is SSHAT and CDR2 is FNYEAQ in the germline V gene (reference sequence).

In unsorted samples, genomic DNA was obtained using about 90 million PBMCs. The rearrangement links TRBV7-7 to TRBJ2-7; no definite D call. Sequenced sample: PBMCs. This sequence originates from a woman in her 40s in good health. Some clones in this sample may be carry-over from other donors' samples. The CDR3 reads CASSLSVNAYEQYF. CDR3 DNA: TGTGCCAGCAGCTTGAGTGTGAACGCCTACGAGCAGTACTTC.